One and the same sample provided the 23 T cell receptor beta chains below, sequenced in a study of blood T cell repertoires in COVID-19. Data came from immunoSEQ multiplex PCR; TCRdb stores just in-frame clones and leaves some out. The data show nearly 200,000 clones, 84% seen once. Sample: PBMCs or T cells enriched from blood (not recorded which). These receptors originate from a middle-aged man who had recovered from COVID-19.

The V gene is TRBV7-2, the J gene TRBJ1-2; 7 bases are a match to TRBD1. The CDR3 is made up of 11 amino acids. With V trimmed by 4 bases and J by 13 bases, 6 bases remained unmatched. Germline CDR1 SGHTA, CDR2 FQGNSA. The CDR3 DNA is TGTGCCAGCAGCTGGGACAGAATAATCACCTTC. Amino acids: CASSWDRIITF.

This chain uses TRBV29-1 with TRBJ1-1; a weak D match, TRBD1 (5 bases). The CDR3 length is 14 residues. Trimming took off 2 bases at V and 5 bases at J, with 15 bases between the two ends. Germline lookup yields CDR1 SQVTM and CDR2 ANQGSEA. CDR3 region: CSVEPSGRETEAFF. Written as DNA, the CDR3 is TGCAGCGTTGAACCCTCGGGCAGGGAAACTGAAGCTTTCTTT.

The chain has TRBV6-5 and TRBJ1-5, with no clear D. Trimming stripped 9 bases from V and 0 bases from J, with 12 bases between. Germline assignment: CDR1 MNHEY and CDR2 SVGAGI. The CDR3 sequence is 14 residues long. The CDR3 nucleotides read TGTGCCAGACTAATTTATTATAGCAATCAGCCCCAGCATTTT. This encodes CARLIYYSNQPQHF.

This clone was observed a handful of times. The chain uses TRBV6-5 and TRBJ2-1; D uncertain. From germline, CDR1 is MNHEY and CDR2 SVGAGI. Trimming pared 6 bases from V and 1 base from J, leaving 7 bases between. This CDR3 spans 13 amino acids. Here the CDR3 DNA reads TGTGCCAGCAGCCTACCTTCCTACAATGAGCAGTTCTTC. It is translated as CASSLPSYNEQFF.

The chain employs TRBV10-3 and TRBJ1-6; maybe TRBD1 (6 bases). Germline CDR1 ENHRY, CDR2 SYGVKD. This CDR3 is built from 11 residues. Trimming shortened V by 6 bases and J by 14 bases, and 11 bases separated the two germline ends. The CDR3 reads CAISQQGTLHF. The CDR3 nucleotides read TGTGCCATCAGCCAACAGGGAACCCTCCACTTT.

CDR3 bases: TGTGCCAGCAGCTCTCAGGGGATCGGGGGGACGCAGTATTTT. This gives the protein CASSSQGIGGTQYF. The chain joins TRBV6-5 to TRBJ2-3; D is perhaps TRBD2 (7 bases). The germline V gene has CDR1 MNHEY and CDR2 SVGAGI. The CDR3 is 14 residues long. V was pared by 6 bases and J by 9 bases, with 19 bases between.

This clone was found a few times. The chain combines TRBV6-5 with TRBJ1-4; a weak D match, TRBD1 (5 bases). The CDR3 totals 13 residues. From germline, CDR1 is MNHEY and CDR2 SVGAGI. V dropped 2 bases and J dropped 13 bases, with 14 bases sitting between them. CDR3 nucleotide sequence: TGTGCCAGCAGTTACGATAGAAAGGGGTTACTGTTTTTT. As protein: CASSYDRKGLLFF.

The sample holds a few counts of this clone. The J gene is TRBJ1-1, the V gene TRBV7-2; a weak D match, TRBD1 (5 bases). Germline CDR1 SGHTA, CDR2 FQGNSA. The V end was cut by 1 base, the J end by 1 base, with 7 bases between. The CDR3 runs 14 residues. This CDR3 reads CASSLDGGNTEAFF. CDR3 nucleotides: TGTGCCAGCAGCTTAGACGGGGGGAACACTGAAGCTTTCTTT.

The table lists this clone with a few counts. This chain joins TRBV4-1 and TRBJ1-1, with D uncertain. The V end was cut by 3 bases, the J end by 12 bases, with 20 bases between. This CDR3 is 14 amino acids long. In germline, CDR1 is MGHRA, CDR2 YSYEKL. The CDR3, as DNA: TGCGCCAGCAGCCATGAAGGGCCCCTCGGCGGGTCTTTCTTT. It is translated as CASSHEGPLGGSFF.

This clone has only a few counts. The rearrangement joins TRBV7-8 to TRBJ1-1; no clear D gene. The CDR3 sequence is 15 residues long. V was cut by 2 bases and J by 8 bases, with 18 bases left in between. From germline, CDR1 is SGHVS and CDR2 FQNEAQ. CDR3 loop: CASSLPVGGKGEAFF. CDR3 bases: TGTGCCAGCAGCTTACCGGTGGGAGGGAAAGGGGAAGCTTTCTTT.

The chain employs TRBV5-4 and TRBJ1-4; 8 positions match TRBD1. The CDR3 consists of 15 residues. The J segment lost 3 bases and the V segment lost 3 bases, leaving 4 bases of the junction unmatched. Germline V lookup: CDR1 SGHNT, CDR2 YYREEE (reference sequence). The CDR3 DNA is TGTGCCAGCAGCTCTACGGACAGGGCTAATGAAAAACTGTTTTTT. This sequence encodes CASSSTDRANEKLFF.

The chain's CDR3 is CASSQDQQKNYGYTF. The CDR3 DNA follows: TGCGCCAGCAGCCAAGATCAACAGAAAAACTATGGCTACACCTTC. The chain uses TRBV4-1 and TRBJ1-2; D is unresolved. Trimming removed 0 bases at V and 2 bases at J, with 10 bases between. CDR1 is MGHRA, CDR2 YSYEKL, per germline. CDR3 length: 15 amino acids.

CDR3 nucleotide sequence: TGTGCCAGCAGTTTTAAGGGGTCCACCGGGGAGCTGTTTTTT. Its translation: CASSFKGSTGELFF. The chain uses TRBV2 and TRBJ2-2, with D possibly TRBD1 on 5 matching bases. V lost 5 bases to trimming and J lost 4 bases, with 11 bases between them. The germline V gene has CDR1 SNHLY and CDR2 FYNNEI. The CDR3 runs 14 residues.

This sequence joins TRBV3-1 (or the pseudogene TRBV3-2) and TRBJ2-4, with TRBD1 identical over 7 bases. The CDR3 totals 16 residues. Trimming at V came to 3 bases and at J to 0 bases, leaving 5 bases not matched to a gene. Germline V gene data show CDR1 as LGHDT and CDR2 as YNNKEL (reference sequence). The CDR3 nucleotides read TGTGCCAGCAGCCAGGGACAGACTCAAGCCAAAAACATTCAGTACTTC. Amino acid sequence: CASSQGQTQAKNIQYF.

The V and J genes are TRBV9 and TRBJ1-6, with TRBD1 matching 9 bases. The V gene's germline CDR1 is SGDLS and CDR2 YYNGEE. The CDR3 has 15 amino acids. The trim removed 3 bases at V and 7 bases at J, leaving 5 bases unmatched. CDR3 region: CASSATQGANSPLHF. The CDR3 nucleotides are TGTGCCAGCAGCGCCACACAGGGGGCCAATTCACCCCTCCACTTT.

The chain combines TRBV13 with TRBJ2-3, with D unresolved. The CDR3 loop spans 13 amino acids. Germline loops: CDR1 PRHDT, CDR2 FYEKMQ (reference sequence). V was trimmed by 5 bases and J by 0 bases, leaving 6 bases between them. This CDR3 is CASSPLSTDTQYF. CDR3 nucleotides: TGTGCCAGCAGCCCCTTAAGCACAGATACGCAGTATTTT.

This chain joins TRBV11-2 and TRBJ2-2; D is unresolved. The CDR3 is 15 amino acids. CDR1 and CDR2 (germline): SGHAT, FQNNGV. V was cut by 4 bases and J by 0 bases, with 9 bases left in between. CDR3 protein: CASSSLPANTGELFF. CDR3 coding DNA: TGTGCCAGCAGCTCGTTACCAGCGAACACCGGGGAGCTGTTTTTT. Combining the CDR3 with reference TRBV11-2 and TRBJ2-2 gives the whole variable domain EAGVAQSPRYKIIEKRQSVAFWCNPISGHATLYWYQQILGQGPKLLIQFQNNGVVDDSQLPKDRFSAERLKGVDSTLKIQPAKLEDSAVYLCASSSLPANTGELFFGEGSRLTVL.

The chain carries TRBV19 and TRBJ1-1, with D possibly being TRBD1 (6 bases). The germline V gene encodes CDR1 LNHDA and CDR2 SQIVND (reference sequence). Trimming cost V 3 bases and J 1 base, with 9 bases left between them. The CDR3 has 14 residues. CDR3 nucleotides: TGTGCCAGTAGTATCCGACAGGCGAACACTGAAGCTTTCTTT. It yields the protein CASSIRQANTEAFF. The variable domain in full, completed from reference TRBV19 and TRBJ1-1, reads DGGITQSPKYLFRKEGQNVTLSCEQNLNHDAMYWYRQDPGQGLRLIYYSQIVNDFQKGDIAEGYSVSREKKESFPLTVTSAQKNPTAFYLCASSIRQANTEAFFGQGTRLTVV.

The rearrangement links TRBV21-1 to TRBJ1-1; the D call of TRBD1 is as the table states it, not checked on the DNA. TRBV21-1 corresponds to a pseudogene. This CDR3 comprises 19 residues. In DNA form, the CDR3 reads TGTGCCAGCAGCAAAAAGCGCCGGGACAGGGCCAAAGATAACACTGAAGCTTTCTTT. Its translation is CASSKKRRDRAKDNTEAFF.

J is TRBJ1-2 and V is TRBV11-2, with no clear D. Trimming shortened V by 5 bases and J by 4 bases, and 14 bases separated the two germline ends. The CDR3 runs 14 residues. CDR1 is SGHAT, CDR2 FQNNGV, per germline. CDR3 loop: CASSHLAAGYGYTF. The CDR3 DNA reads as TGTGCCAGCAGCCATCTAGCGGCCGGCTATGGCTACACCTTC. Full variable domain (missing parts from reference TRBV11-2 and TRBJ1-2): EAGVAQSPRYKIIEKRQSVAFWCNPISGHATLYWYQQILGQGPKLLIQFQNNGVVDDSQLPKDRFSAERLKGVDSTLKIQPAKLEDSAVYLCASSHLAAGYGYTFGSGTRLTVV.

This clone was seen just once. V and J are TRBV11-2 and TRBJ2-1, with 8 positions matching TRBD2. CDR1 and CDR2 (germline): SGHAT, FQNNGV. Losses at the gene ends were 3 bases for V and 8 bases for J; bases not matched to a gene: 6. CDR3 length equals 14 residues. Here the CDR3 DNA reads TGTGCCAGCAGCTTTCGGACTAGCAGCGATGAGCAGTTCTTC. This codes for CASSFRTSSDEQFF.

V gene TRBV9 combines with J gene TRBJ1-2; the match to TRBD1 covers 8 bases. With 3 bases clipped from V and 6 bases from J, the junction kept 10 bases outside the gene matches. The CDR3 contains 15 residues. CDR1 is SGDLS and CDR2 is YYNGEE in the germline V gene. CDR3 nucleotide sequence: TGTGCCAGCAGCGCCCTCGGGACAGGCGAGCATGGCTACACCTTC. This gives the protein CASSALGTGEHGYTF.

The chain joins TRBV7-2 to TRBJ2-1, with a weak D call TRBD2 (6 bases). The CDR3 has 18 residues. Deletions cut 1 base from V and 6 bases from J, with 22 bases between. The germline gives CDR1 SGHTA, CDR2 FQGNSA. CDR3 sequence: CASSLVGSALARPNEQFF. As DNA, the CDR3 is TGTGCCAGCAGCTTAGTAGGGTCGGCACTAGCAAGGCCCAATGAGCAGTTCTTC.